This record covers a single TCR beta chain. Its antigen is currently not known. Base qualities are not at hand, and no much larger clone is one base apart. This sample stems from a study of shared clonotypes between healthy human individuals (dated by TCRdb to 2020 to 2022). About the study as a whole: The cohort included three men and a couple of women between 18 and 49 years of age. For each donor, three plates each were used for CD4 naive and CD4 memory, two plates were used for CD8 naive, and one plate was used for CD8 memory. To estimate repertoire size and how much clonotype sharing occurs between individuals, the study deeply sequenced the blood TCR repertoires of about 5 healthy adults. Libraries were prepared and TCR repertoires were sequenced by different laboratories using diverse techniques, in order to increase sequencing depth and limit assay-specific biases. Each donor's leukapheresis produced roughly between roughly 0.94 and 9.5 billion PBMCs.

Based on the germline V gene, the CDR1 and CDR2 sequences are LGHNA and YNFKEQ. For this chain, trimming is 4 bases at the V end and 10 bases at the J end, and the number of junction bases without a gene match is 9. The CDR3 covers 16 residues, taking in both the cysteine and the phenylalanine. The sequence is cut down to CDR3 DNA, 48 bases in frame from base 1. Using the deep immunoSEQ assay, multiplex PCR amplified TCR CDR3 regions from genomic DNA. Genomic DNA extracted from each cell subset was distributed evenly over all wells of several immunoSEQ 96-well plates, and each plate served as one replicate. For sorted subsets, each replicate PCR was loaded with approximately 0.2 ug genomic DNA, equivalent to 30,000 or so T cell genomes. Purified libraries were measured with a Qubit 3.0 fluorometer, size-checked on a Bioanalyzer 2100, and measured again with the KAPA Library Quantification kit. A separate single-read 150-cycle Illumina NextSeq 550 flow cell was used to sequence each immunoSEQ 96-well plate. The published analysis was carried out like this. Because the immunoSEQ output held only junctional sequences and lacked quality scores, the filtering could not match the filtering applied to full-length reads. To assign V/J genes and CDR3, sequences were annotated against IMGT germline references using PyIR, a Python wrapper for IgBLAST v1.9. Reads were filtered out if the reads had weak V/J assignments (E-value above 1e-6), no CDR3, stop codons, out-of-frame junctions, or ambiguous translated residues. V3J clonotypes were defined as sequences sharing the same inferred V gene, J gene, and CDR3 amino acid sequence. Percentage overlap between repertoires was calculated by dividing the number of shared unique clonotypes by the size of the smaller repertoire. RTK rarefaction, the Chao1 estimator, and Recon v2.1 estimates of unobserved clonotypes were used to assess repertoire richness. For all TCRbeta clonotypes obtained by the gDNA method from a few donors, generation probabilities were computed with OLGA. Drawn from immuneACCESS, this table holds only the in-frame rearrangements with V and J called that TCRdb kept. Clones are partly lost; checked studies trace under half to an unresolved V gene and leave the rest unexplained. V and J calls and clone size are as listed in that table; D and trimming were resolved from the DNA. The table for this sample lists about 600,000 clones; approximately 97% of them were counted only once. Approximately 0.057% of the sample comes from the top ten.

What the research found in general, with its limitations: Sampling was limited to blood, and TCR repertoires in tissue likely differ from TCR repertoires in blood. Estimated clonotype richness was generally larger for naive than for memory subsets. Compared with non-shared clonotypes, the clonotypes found in all four sorted-subset donors had higher generation probabilities. The genetic and exposure-history diversity represented was limited by the small number of donors. Sharing across several donors was observed for about 5% of naive CD4, about 4% of naive CD8, about 2.5% of memory CD4, and around 0.4% of memory CD8 clonotypes. Incomplete sequencing was indicated by rarefaction of sorted-subset datasets, despite the large sequencing depth. Based on pairwise subsampling, the degree of clonotype sharing among donors was expected to be affected by sequencing depth.

Donors were healthy HIV-negative adults with no recently reported acute infections or vaccinations. Only Caucasian adults living in Nashville, Tennessee, USA were represented among the donors. CD4+ T cells were enriched by magnetic negative selection; naive cells were then positively selected on CD45RA, and the negative fraction formed the memory subset. Blood was collected by leukapheresis, and PBMCs were isolated by Ficoll-Histopaque density gradient centrifugation and then cryopreserved in liquid nitrogen vapor phase. Purity and quantity of every magnetically sorted T cell population were checked by analytical flow cytometry. Genomic DNA was isolated from every sorted fraction and measured by UV absorbance on a Nanodrop 2000c.

The receptor chain draws on TRBV4-2 and TRBJ2-1; 14 nucleotides in the junction match TRBD2. Sequencing was done on a sample of naive CD4+ T cells sorted from blood. Explained via the paper, the cell subset or site label denotes: CD45RA+ positively selected. The source is a woman aged 25 to 45 in good health. The nucleotide sequence is TGTGCCAGCAGCCCGCCCGGGACTAGCGGGAGAGGGGAGCAGTTCTTC. Translated, it gives CASSPPGTSGRGEQFF.